This T cell receptor beta chain originates from a study of blood T cell repertoires in COVID-19. Some clones are missing from TCRdb's copy, which holds only in-frame ones; the method was immunoSEQ multiplex PCR. The sample carries just under 30,000 clones, about 90% recorded once. Germline values: CDR1 SGHNT, CDR2 YYREEE (reference sequence). CDR3 size: 14 residues. The ends were cut back, 4 bases at V and 4 bases at J, with 13 bases in the middle. Sample: peripheral blood. The chain recombines TRBV5-4 with TRBJ2-3; a weak D match, TRBD1 (6 bases). This TCR was sampled from a human donor with active COVID-19. The donor label of this sample is uncertain. The CDR3, as DNA: TGTGCCAGCAGCAAAGGGGGTTATGCAGATACGCAGTATTTT. Translated, it gives CASSKGGYADTQYF.